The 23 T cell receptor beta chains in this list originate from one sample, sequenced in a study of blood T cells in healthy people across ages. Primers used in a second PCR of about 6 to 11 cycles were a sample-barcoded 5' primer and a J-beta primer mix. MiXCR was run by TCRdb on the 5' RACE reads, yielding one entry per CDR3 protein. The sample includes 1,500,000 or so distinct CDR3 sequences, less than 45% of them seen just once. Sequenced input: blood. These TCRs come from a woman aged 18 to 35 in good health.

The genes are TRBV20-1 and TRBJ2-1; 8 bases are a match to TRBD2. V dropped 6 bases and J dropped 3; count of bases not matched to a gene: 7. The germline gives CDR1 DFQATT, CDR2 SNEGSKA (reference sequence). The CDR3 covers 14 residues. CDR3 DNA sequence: TGCAGTGCAGCGCGGGGGGACATCTACAATGAGCAGTTCTTC. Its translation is CSAARGDIYNEQFF.

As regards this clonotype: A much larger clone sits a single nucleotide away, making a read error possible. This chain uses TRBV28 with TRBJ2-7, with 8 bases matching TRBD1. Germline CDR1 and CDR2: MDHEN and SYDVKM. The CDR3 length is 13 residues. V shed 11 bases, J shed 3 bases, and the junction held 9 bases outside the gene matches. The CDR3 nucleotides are TGTGCCGGCCACCTCGGACAGGGCTACGAGCAGTACTTC. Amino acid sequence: CAGHLGQGYEQYF.

The CDR3 reads CSAPTSAGYYYEQYF. The CDR3 bases are TGCAGTGCGCCCACCTCTGCGGGGTATTACTACGAGCAGTACTTC. The chain couples TRBV20-1 to TRBJ2-7, with D perhaps matching TRBD2 (6 bases). This CDR3 has 15 residues. Deletions cut 6 bases from V and 3 bases from J, with 21 bases between. In germline, CDR1 is DFQATT, CDR2 SNEGSKA (reference sequence).

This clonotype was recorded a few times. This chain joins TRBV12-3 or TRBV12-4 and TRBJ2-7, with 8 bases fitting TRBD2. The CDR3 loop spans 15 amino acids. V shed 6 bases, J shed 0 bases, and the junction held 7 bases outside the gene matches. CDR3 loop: CASSSTSGHSYEQYF. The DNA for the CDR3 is TGTGCCAGCAGCTCAACTAGCGGTCACTCCTACGAGCAGTACTTC.

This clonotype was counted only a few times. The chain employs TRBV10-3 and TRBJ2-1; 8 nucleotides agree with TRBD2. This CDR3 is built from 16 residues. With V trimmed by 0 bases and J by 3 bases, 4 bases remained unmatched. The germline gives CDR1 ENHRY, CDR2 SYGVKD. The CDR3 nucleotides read TGTGCCATCAGTGAGTCGATACTAGCGGACTACAATGAGCAGTTCTTC. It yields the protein CAISESILADYNEQFF.

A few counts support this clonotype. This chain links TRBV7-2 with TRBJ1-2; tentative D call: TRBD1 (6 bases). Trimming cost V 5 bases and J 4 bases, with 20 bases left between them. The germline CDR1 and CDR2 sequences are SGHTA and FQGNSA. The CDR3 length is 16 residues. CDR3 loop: CASSVGGGRKFYGYTF. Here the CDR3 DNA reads TGTGCCAGCAGCGTAGGTGGGGGCCGTAAATTCTATGGCTACACCTTC.

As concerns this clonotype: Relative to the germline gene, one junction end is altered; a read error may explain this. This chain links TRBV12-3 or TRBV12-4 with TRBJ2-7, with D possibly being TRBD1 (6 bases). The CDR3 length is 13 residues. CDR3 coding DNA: TGCGCCAGCAGTTTTGGCTGGGGGCGCGAGCAGTACTTC. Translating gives CASSFGWGREQYF.

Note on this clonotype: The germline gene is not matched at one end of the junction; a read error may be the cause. The CDR3 DNA is TGTGCCAGCAGTTTAGGCGGAACCACAGATACGCAGTATTTT. This codes for CASSLGGTTDTQYF. The chain carries TRBV5-1 and TRBJ2-3, with D unclear. The CDR3 contains 14 residues. Germline lookup yields CDR1 SGHRS and CDR2 YFSETQ.

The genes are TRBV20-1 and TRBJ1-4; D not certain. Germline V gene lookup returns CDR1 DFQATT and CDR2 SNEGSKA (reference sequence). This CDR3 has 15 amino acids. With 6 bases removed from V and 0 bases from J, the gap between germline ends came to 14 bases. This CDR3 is CSALRPLATNEKLFF. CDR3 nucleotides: TGCAGTGCCCTACGGCCCCTTGCAACTAATGAAAAACTGTTTTTT.

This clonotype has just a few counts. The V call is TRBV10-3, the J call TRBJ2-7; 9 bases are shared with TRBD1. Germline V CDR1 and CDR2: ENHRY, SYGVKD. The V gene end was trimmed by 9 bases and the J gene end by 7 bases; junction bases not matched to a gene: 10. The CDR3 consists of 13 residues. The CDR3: CAILDRGVAEQYF. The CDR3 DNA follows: TGTGCCATATTGGACAGGGGTGTGGCGGAGCAGTACTTC.

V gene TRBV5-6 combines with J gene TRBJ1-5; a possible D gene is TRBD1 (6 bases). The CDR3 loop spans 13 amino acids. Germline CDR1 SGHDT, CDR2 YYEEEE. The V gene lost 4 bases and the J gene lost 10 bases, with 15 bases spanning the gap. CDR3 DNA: TGTGCCAGCAGCCATAAACAGGGAGGCCCCCAGCATTTT. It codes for CASSHKQGGPQHF.

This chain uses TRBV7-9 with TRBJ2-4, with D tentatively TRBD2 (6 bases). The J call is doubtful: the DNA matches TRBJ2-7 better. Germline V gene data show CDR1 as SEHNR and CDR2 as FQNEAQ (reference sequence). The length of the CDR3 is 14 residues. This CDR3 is CASSYGPGAYEQYF. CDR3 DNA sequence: TGTGCCAGCAGTTACGGACCGGGAGCCTACGAGCAGTACTTC.

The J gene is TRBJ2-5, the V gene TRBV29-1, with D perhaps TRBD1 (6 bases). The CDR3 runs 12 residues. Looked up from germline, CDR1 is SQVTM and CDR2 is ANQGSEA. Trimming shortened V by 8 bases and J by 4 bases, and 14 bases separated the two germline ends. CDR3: CSSTDSGETQYF. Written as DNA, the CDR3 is TGCAGCTCAACGGACAGCGGAGAGACCCAGTACTTC.

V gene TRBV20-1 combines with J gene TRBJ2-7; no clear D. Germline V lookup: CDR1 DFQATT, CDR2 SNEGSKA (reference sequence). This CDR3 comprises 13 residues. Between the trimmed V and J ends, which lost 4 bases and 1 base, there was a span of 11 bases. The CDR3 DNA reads TGCAGTGCTAATGGTCGGCTGTCCTACGAGCAGTACTTC. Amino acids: CSANGRLSYEQYF.

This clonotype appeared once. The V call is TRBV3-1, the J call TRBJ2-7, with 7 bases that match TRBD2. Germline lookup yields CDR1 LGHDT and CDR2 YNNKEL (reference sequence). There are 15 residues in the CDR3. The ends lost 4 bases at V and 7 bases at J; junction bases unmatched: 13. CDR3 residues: CASSPRLALGKEQYF. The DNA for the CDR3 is TGTGCCAGCAGCCCCCGACTAGCTCTTGGGAAGGAGCAGTACTTC.

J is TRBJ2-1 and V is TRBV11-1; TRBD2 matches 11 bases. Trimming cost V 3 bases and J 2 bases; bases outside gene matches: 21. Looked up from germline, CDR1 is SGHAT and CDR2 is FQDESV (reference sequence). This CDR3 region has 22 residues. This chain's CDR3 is CASSLELYGTSGRHHTYNEQFF. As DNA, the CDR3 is TGTGCCAGCAGCTTGGAATTGTACGGGACTAGCGGCCGACACCACACCTACAATGAGCAGTTCTTC.

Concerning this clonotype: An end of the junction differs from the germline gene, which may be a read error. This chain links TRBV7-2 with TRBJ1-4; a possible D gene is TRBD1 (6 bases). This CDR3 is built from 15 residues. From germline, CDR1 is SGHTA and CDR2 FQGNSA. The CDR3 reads CAGSIRRGGREKLFF. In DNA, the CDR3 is TGTGCCGGCAGCATCCGCCGGGGGGGCAGAGAAAAACTGTTTTTT.

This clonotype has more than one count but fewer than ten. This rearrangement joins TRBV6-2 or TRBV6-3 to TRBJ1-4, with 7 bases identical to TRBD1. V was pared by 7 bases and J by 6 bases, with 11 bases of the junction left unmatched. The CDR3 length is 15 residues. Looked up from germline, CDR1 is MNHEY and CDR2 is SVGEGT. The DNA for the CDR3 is TGTGCCAGCACTACCCACGGGACAGCCTATGAAAAACTGTTTTTT. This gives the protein CASTTHGTAYEKLFF.

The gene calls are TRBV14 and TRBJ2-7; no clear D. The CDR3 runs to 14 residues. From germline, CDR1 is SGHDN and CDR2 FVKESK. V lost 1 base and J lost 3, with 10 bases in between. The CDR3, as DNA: TGTGCCAGCAGCCAAGGGTTCGGTTTCTACGAGCAGTACTTC. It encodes CASSQGFGFYEQYF.

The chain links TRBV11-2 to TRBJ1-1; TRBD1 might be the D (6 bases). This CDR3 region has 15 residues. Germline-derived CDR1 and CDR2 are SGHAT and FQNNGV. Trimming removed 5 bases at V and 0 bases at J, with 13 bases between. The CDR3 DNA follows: TGTGCCAGCAGCCCCCCGGCAGGGGTGAACACTGAAGCTTTCTTT. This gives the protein CASSPPAGVNTEAFF.

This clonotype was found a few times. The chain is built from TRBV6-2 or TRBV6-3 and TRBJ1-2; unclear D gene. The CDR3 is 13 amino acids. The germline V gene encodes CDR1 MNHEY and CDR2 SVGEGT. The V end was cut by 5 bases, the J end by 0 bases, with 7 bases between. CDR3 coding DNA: TGTGCCAGCAGTCAGATCGCTAACTATGGCTACACCTTC. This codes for CASSQIANYGYTF.

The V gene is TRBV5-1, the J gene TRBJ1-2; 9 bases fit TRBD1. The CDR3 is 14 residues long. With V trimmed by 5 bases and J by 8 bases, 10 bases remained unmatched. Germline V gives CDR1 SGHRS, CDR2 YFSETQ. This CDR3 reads CASRPTGGVWGYTF. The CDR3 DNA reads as TGCGCCAGCAGGCCTACAGGGGGCGTCTGGGGCTACACCTTC. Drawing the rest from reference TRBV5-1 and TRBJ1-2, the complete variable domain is KAGVTQTPRYLIKTRGQQVTLSCSPISGHRSVSWYQQTPGQGLQFLFEYFSETQRNKGNFPGRFSGRQFSNSRSEMNVSTLELGDSALYLCASRPTGGVWGYTFGSGTRLTVV.

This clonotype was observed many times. This chain's CDR3 is CSALVWDKGSHEQFF. The CDR3, as DNA: TGCAGCGCCTTGGTGTGGGACAAGGGATCCCATGAGCAGTTCTTC. The chain is built from TRBV29-1 and TRBJ2-1; D might be TRBD1 (6 bases). The CDR3 loop spans 15 amino acids. Germline CDR1 SQVTM, CDR2 ANQGSEA. V shed 7 bases and J shed 8 bases, with 24 bases lying between them.